One sample yielded the 29 T cell receptor beta chains listed below, sequenced in a study of OX40 agonist ivuxolimab in advanced cancers. Assay: immunoSEQ multiplex PCR; the TCRdb copy retains only in-frame clones and omits some. The repertoire holds about 15,000 clones, with roughly 78% as singletons. The sample consisted of CD4+ or CD8+ T cells sorted from blood, taken in a trial of the OX40 agonist ivuxolimab. The receptors derive from an adult with an advanced solid tumor such as melanoma, head and neck, liver or kidney cancer.

The rearrangement uses TRBV9 and TRBJ2-2; 16 bases align to TRBD2. The germline CDR1 and CDR2 sequences are SGDLS and YYNGEE. Trimming at V came to 0 bases and at J to 0 bases, leaving 2 bases not matched to a gene. This CDR3 has 19 amino acids. The CDR3 region has the DNA TGTGCCAGCAGCGTAGCCGGGACTAGCGGGGGGGCGAACACCGGGGAGCTGTTTTTT. Translation gives CASSVAGTSGGANTGELFF.

In this sample, this clone is large. The V gene is TRBV9, the J gene TRBJ2-5; 10 bases map to TRBD2. This CDR3 contains 17 residues. In germline, CDR1 is SGDLS, CDR2 YYNGEE. After removal of 1 base from V and 5 bases from J, the junction contained 11 bases not matched to a gene. The CDR3 coding sequence is TGTGCCAGCAGCGTAAGAGCGGGAGGGCCTTTAGCGGAGACCCAGTACTTC. Translation gives CASSVRAGGPLAETQYF.

In its sample, this clone was seen once. The chain has TRBV5-6 and TRBJ2-7, with D perhaps TRBD2 (6 bases). The CDR3 is made up of 16 amino acids. Germline assignment: CDR1 SGHDT and CDR2 YYEEEE. V lost 0 bases and J lost 0, with 13 bases in between. The DNA of the CDR3 is TGTGCCAGCAGCTTGGCTAGCGCAGGGAGCTCCTACGAGCAGTACTTC. Translated: CASSLASAGSSYEQYF.

This clone is categorized as medium-sized. The chain joins TRBV10-3 to TRBJ2-7; D unclear. V was cut by 3 bases and J by 7 bases, with 13 bases left in between. This CDR3 is built from 13 residues. Germline V gives CDR1 ENHRY, CDR2 SYGVKD. Here the CDR3 reads CAISDPPLEEQYF. The DNA of the CDR3 is TGTGCCATCAGTGACCCCCCTTTGGAGGAGCAGTACTTC.

By frequency in the sample, this clone is hyperexpanded. V gene TRBV27 combines with J gene TRBJ2-1; the D gene could be TRBD1 or TRBD2 (5 bases each). Germline V gives CDR1 MNHEY, CDR2 SMNVEV (reference sequence). The CDR3 is 14 amino acids. Between the trimmed V and J ends, which lost 5 bases and 0 bases, there was a span of 8 bases. CDR3 amino acids: CASSPGSSYNEQFF. The CDR3 nucleotides are TGTGCCAGCAGTCCAGGGAGCTCCTACAATGAGCAGTTCTTC.

This chain joins TRBV7-8 and TRBJ2-3; 9 nucleotides line up with TRBD2. Germline values: CDR1 SGHVS, CDR2 FQNEAQ. The CDR3 has 16 amino acids. Germline trimming cut 2 bases from V and 6 bases from J; bases unmatched to any gene: 9. The CDR3 reads CASSLFRSGGPDTQYF. DNA for the CDR3: TGTGCCAGCAGCTTATTCCGTAGCGGGGGACCGGATACGCAGTATTTT.

CDR3 loop: CASRRDRGVPEAFF. CDR3 in DNA: TGTGCCAGCAGACGGGACAGGGGTGTGCCTGAAGCTTTCTTT. The chain carries TRBV28 and TRBJ1-1, with 10 bases matching TRBD1. V lost 6 bases and J lost 6; bases outside the gene matches: 7. Looked up from germline, CDR1 is MDHEN and CDR2 is SYDVKM. The CDR3 is 14 residues long.

The rearrangement joins TRBV27 to TRBJ1-5; D remains ambiguous. The CDR3 has 15 residues. The germline V gene has CDR1 MNHEY and CDR2 SMNVEV (reference sequence). The V end was cut by 3 bases, the J end by 4 bases, with 13 bases between. The CDR3 here is CASSLIGGFNQPQHF. DNA of the CDR3: TGTGCCAGCAGTTTGATTGGAGGTTTTAATCAGCCCCAGCATTTT.

The chain uses TRBV9 and TRBJ2-1; the D is unclear. Trimming stripped 3 bases from V and 7 bases from J, with 8 bases between. The CDR3 spans 12 residues. Germline V CDR1 and CDR2: SGDLS, YYNGEE. The CDR3 reads CASSALGNEQFF. The CDR3 bases are TGTGCCAGCAGCGCTCTAGGGAATGAGCAGTTCTTC.

The V gene is TRBV28, the J gene TRBJ1-2, with D possibly TRBD1 on 6 matching bases. This CDR3 comprises 14 residues. Germline V lookup: CDR1 MDHEN, CDR2 SYDVKM. Deletions cut 2 bases from V and 2 bases from J, with 9 bases between. In DNA form, the CDR3 reads TGTGCCAGCAGTTTAGAGGGGGAGAACTATGGCTACACCTTC. It is translated as CASSLEGENYGYTF.

The rearrangement joins TRBV7-3 to TRBJ2-1; perhaps D is TRBD1 or TRBD2 (6 bases each). Germline loops: CDR1 SGHTA, CDR2 FQGTGA. Trimming took 0 bases from V and 4 from J, leaving 10 bases between them. This CDR3 comprises 15 residues. In nucleotides, the CDR3 is TGTGCCAGCAGCTTAACGGGGGGACAATACAATGAGCAGTTCTTC. Protein product: CASSLTGGQYNEQFF.

The V call is TRBV5-6, the J call TRBJ1-1; D not certain. Germline CDR1 SGHDT, CDR2 YYEEEE. The V end was cut by 2 bases, the J end by 6 bases, with 8 bases between. The CDR3 is made up of 12 amino acids. CDR3 sequence reads: CASSFLGSEAFF. The DNA of the CDR3 is TGTGCCAGCAGCTTTCTAGGGTCTGAAGCTTTCTTT.

The chain uses TRBV7-9 and TRBJ2-1, with D tentatively TRBD2 (6 bases). The CDR3 runs 16 residues. From germline, CDR1 is SEHNR and CDR2 FQNEAQ (reference sequence). V dropped 3 bases and J dropped 2 bases, with 14 bases sitting between them. CDR3 DNA sequence: TGTGCCAGCAGCTTCCCCTCCGGACTAACCTACAATGAGCAGTTCTTC. It translates to CASSFPSGLTYNEQFF. The full variable domain, with the rest looked up from reference TRBV7-9 and TRBJ2-1, is DTGVSQNPRHKITKRGQNVTFRCDPISEHNRLYWYRQTLGQGPEFLTYFQNEAQLEKSRLLSDRFSAERPKGSFSTLEIQRTEQGDSAMYLCASSFPSGLTYNEQFFGPGTRLTVL.

This chain joins TRBV6-5 and TRBJ1-2; 8 bases are a match to TRBD1. Germline-derived CDR1 and CDR2 are MNHEY and SVGAGI. This CDR3 comprises 15 residues. V gave up 8 bases and J gave up 3 bases; unmatched junction bases: 11. CDR3 in amino acids: CASGGPTGDHYGYTF. The CDR3, as DNA: TGTGCCAGCGGGGGCCCGACAGGGGACCACTATGGCTACACCTTC.

This chain uses TRBV4-3 with TRBJ1-4; tentative D call: TRBD1 (5 bases). Trimming left V 0 bases short and J 6 bases short, with 14 bases between. The CDR3 is 16 residues long. Germline V gives CDR1 LGHNA, CDR2 YSLEER. CDR3 in DNA: TGCGCCAGCAGCCAAGAGCCGGCAGGGAGGGATGAAAAACTGTTTTTT. It specifies CASSQEPAGRDEKLFF.

This clone was recorded once. The chain links TRBV5-1 to TRBJ1-1; TRBD1 aligns across 8 bases. CDR1 is SGHRS, CDR2 YFSETQ, per germline. V lost 1 base to trimming and J lost 6 bases; unmatched junction nucleotides: 8. CDR3 length: 15 amino acids. Here the CDR3 reads CASSLRQGREPEAFF. The DNA for the CDR3 is TGCGCCAGCAGCTTGAGACAGGGGCGAGAACCTGAAGCTTTCTTT.

This clone was picked up a small number of times. The rearrangement uses TRBV13 and TRBJ1-1, with no clear D. Deletions cut 5 bases from V and 3 bases from J, with 10 bases between. Germline V gene data show CDR1 as PRHDT and CDR2 as FYEKMQ (reference sequence). This CDR3 has 13 residues. The CDR3: CASSLKVYTEAFF. The CDR3 nucleotides are TGTGCCAGCAGCCTAAAGGTCTACACTGAAGCTTTCTTT. Combining the CDR3 with reference TRBV13 and TRBJ1-1 gives the whole variable domain AAGVIQSPRHLIKEKRETATLKCYPIPRHDTVYWYQQGPGQDPQFLISFYEKMQSDKGSIPDRFSAQQFSDYHSELNMSSLELGDSALYFCASSLKVYTEAFFGQGTRLTVV.

V gene TRBV7-6 combines with J gene TRBJ1-1, with D unresolved. Trimming took 0 bases from V and 7 from J, leaving 6 bases between them. Germline V CDR1 and CDR2: SGHVS, FNYEAQ. This CDR3 is 12 amino acids long. The CDR3 loop reads CASSLAEDEAFF. The CDR3 nucleotides read TGTGCCAGCAGCTTAGCCGAGGATGAAGCTTTCTTT. The complete variable domain, with remaining parts taken from reference TRBV7-6 and TRBJ1-1, reads GAGVSQSPRYKVTKRGQDVALRCDPISGHVSLYWYRQALGQGPEFLTYFNYEAQQDKSGLPNDRFSAERPEGSISTLTIQRTEQRDSAMYRCASSLAEDEAFFGQGTRLTVV.

The chain uses TRBV9 and TRBJ1-2; D ambiguous. This CDR3 region has 14 residues. Trimming pared 7 bases from V and 4 bases from J, leaving 17 bases between. CDR1 is SGDLS and CDR2 is YYNGEE in the germline V gene. For the CDR3, the DNA is TGTGCCAGCTCCCGATCAAGAAAGACCTATGGCTACACCTTC. It codes for CASSRSRKTYGYTF.

The chain uses TRBV5-4 and TRBJ2-2; D ambiguous. CDR1 and CDR2 (germline): SGHNT, YYREEE (reference sequence). Trimming took 0 bases from V and 10 from J, leaving 16 bases between them. The CDR3 is 15 amino acids. The CDR3 DNA reads as TGTGCCAGCAGCTTGGCGCCCGAGTTCGCCGAGGAGCTGTTTTTT. Its translation is CASSLAPEFAEELFF.

The V gene is TRBV11-2, the J gene TRBJ2-1, with a weak D call TRBD2 (6 bases). CDR3 length: 15 amino acids. In germline, CDR1 is SGHAT, CDR2 FQNNGV. V was shortened by 5 bases and J by 9 bases, with 20 bases between the two germline ends. DNA for the CDR3: TGTGCCAGCAGCCTCGGGACTCTCGGGCGGTTTGAGCAGTTCTTC. It specifies CASSLGTLGRFEQFF.

Details on this clone: A much larger clone differs by one base, so this may be a read error. Within the sample, other DNA sequences also encode this same CDR3. V and J are TRBV6-1 and TRBJ1-3; no clear D gene. Germline V gene lookup returns CDR1 MNHNS and CDR2 SASEGT. The CDR3 has 15 amino acids. CDR3 protein: CASSEGPSSGNTIYF. The CDR3, as DNA: TGTGCCAGCAGTGAAGGACCCAGCTCTGGAAACACCATATATTTC.

The chain recombines TRBV9 with TRBJ1-6, with a weak D call TRBD1 (5 bases). This CDR3 spans 16 amino acids. Trimming pared 4 bases from V and 5 bases from J, leaving 16 bases between. Per germline, CDR1 SGDLS and CDR2 YYNGEE. CDR3 region: CASSPTAGGNNSPLHF. The CDR3 DNA is TGTGCCAGCAGCCCGACCGCCGGGGGTAATAATTCACCCCTCCACTTT.

This chain links TRBV9 with TRBJ2-7, with D uncertain. Germline V gene sequence: CDR1 SGDLS, CDR2 YYNGEE. The V gene lost 0 bases and the J gene lost 0 bases, with 10 bases spanning the gap. The CDR3 has 15 amino acids. The CDR3 DNA follows: TGTGCCAGCAGCGTAGGGGTGCCTGCCTCCTACGAGCAGTACTTC. It yields the protein CASSVGVPASYEQYF.

This clone is medium-sized. The gene calls are TRBV27 and TRBJ1-4; D may be TRBD1 (6 bases). There are 16 residues in the CDR3. The germline V and J ends were trimmed by 0 bases and 3 bases, with 11 bases remaining between them. CDR1 MNHEY and CDR2 SMNVEV come from the germline V gene (reference sequence). CDR3 sequence (DNA): TGTGCCAGCAGTTTATCTATGGACAGCCCTAATGAAAAACTGTTTTTT. Protein sequence: CASSLSMDSPNEKLFF.

This clone was seen a single time. The J gene is TRBJ1-2, the V gene TRBV7-4, with 10 positions matching TRBD1. V lost 5 bases, J lost 8 bases, and 5 bases stayed unmatched. The CDR3 is made up of 13 amino acids. Germline V lookup: CDR1 SGHVT, CDR2 SQSDAQ. This CDR3 reads CASSIGTGDGYTF. CDR3 DNA: TGTGCCAGCAGCATCGGGACAGGGGACGGCTACACCTTC.

The chain carries TRBV27 and TRBJ2-7; 8 positions agree with TRBD1. The CDR3 runs 15 residues. V dropped 5 bases and J dropped 3; count of bases not matched to a gene: 9. Germline assignment: CDR1 MNHEY and CDR2 SMNVEV (reference sequence). CDR3 nucleotide sequence: TGTGCCAGCAGTCAAGGGACAGGCGGGGTCTACGAGCAGTACTTC. Translating gives CASSQGTGGVYEQYF.

This chain links TRBV28 with TRBJ2-3; 7 bases match TRBD2. CDR3 length equals 15 residues. Unmatched junction bases numbered 9, after V lost 7 bases and J lost 2 bases. Looked up from germline, CDR1 is MDHEN and CDR2 is SYDVKM. The CDR3 sequence is CASILGSGTTDTQYF. In DNA, the CDR3 is TGTGCCAGCATCCTAGGGAGCGGGACCACAGATACGCAGTATTTT. Using reference TRBV28 and TRBJ2-3 for the parts outside the CDR3, the full variable domain is DVKVTQSSRYLVKRTGEKVFLECVQDMDHENMFWYRQDPGLGLRLIYFSYDVKMKEKGDIPEGYSVSREKKERFSLILESASTNQTSMYLCASILGSGTTDTQYFGPGTRLTVL.

A few counts support this clone. V usage is TRBV5-4 and J usage is TRBJ1-5; weak D call: TRBD1 (6 bases). V was trimmed by 4 bases and J by 1 base, leaving 12 bases between them. Germline V gene data show CDR1 as SGHNT and CDR2 as YYREEE (reference sequence). This CDR3 region has 15 residues. CDR3 in DNA: TGTGCCAGCAGCCGGGGGGGCAGCAGCAATCAGCCCCAGCATTTT. It is translated as CASSRGGSSNQPQHF. The full variable domain, completed using reference TRBV5-4 and TRBJ1-5, is ETGVTQSPTHLIKTRGQQVTLRCSSQSGHNTVSWYQQALGQGPQFIFQYYREEENGRGNFPPRFSGLQFPNYSSELNVNALELDDSALYLCASSRGGSSNQPQHFGDGTRLSIL.